A selection of T cell receptor beta chains follows, all from one sample in a study of blood T cell repertoires in COVID-19. The table came from immunoSEQ multiplex PCR; TCRdb's copy has only in-frame clones and leaves some out. The sample consists of 130,000 to 150,000 clones, more than 80% of them appearing once. Sequences were obtained from peripheral blood. The receptors derive from a human donor with acute or convalescent COVID-19. The donor label of this sample is uncertain. CDR3s include the opening cysteine and the closing phenylalanine or tryptophan. The D gene is left open where the match is weak. Clone size appears in some rows only: once, few, many, or a class for an expanded clone.

d_gene | abundance | j_gene | v_gene | CDR3aa | CDR3nt
NA | once | TRBJ1-6 | TRBV19 | CASSTTGSASPLHF | TGTGCCAGTAGTACTACAGGGTCCGCTTCACCCCTCCACTTT
TRBD1 | NA | TRBJ2-2 | TRBV19 | CASTVRGRVLNTGELFF | TGTGCCAGTACCGTCAGGGGGCGCGTATTGAACACCGGGGAGCTGTTTTTT
TRBD2 | once | TRBJ2-3 | TRBV6-5 | CASSRGSGGVYTQYF | TGTGCCAGCAGCAGAGGTAGCGGGGGGGTATATACGCAGTATTTT
TRBD1 | NA | TRBJ2-7 | TRBV10-3 | CAISDRRQGGGYEQYF | TGTGCCATCAGTGACCGAAGACAGGGGGGAGGCTACGAGCAGTACTTC
NA | few | TRBJ1-2 | TRBV11-2 | CASSSRGYGYTF | TGTGCCAGCAGCTCCAGGGGCTATGGCTACACCTTC
TRBD1 | NA | TRBJ2-1 | TRBV11-3 | CASSLSGGTYNEQFF | TGTGCCAGCAGCTTATCAGGGGGCACCTACAATGAGCAGTTCTTC
NA | NA | TRBJ2-7 | TRBV6-5 | CASSQSSYEQYF | TGTGCCAGCAGTCAGTCCTCCTACGAGCAGTACTTC
NA | NA | TRBJ2-7 | TRBV13 | CASSYQQASYEQYF | TGTGCCAGCAGCTACCAACAGGCCTCCTACGAGCAGTACTTC
NA | once | TRBJ1-2 | TRBV7-2 | CASSLVWQANYGYTF | TGTGCCAGCAGCTTAGTGTGGCAGGCTAACTATGGCTACACCTTC
TRBD1 | NA | TRBJ2-7 | TRBV18 | CASSPTTGQVRNEQYF | TGTGCCAGCTCACCGACGACGGGACAGGTTCGGAACGAGCAGTACTTC
NA | NA | TRBJ1-2 | TRBV7-9 | CASSLGAGDGYTF | TGTGCCAGCAGCTTAGGGGCAGGGGATGGCTACACCTTC
TRBD1 | NA | TRBJ1-1 | TRBV7-9 | CASSLGGGRGRSTEAFF | TGTGCCAGCAGCTTAGGAGGAGGCAGGGGGCGATCCACTGAAGCTTTCTTT
TRBD1 | NA | TRBJ1-2 | TRBV27 | CASGPRRTGGGYTF | TGTGCCAGCGGCCCGCGCAGGACAGGAGGTGGCTACACCTTC
NA | NA | TRBJ1-1 | TRBV11-2 | CASSLGQPNTEAFF | TGTGCCAGCAGCCTGGGACAACCCAACACTGAAGCTTTCTTT
TRBD1 | NA | TRBJ1-3 | TRBV27 | CASSQGTASSGNTIYF | TGTGCCAGCAGTCAGGGGACAGCCAGCTCTGGAAACACCATATATTTT
TRBD2 | NA | TRBJ2-3 | TRBV11-2 | CASSSGGGWADTQYF | TGTGCCAGCAGCTCGGGGGGAGGATGGGCAGATACGCAGTATTTT
NA | NA | TRBJ2-1 | TRBV11-3 | CASSLGGPRSSYNEQFF | TGTGCCAGCAGCCTCGGGGGGCCCAGGAGCTCCTACAATGAGCAGTTCTTC
TRBD1 | once | TRBJ1-6 | TRBV5-6 | CASSRGGDRVLHNSPLHF | TGTGCCAGCAGCCGAGGCGGGGACAGGGTCCTCCATAATTCACCCCTCCACTTT
TRBD1 | NA | TRBJ1-1 | TRBV5-1 | CASSPRTGGNTEAFF | TGCGCCAGCAGCCCGAGGACAGGGGGCAACACTGAAGCTTTCTTT
NA | NA | TRBJ1-4 | TRBV2 | CASSEPGNEKLFF | TGTGCCAGCAGTGAACCCGGTAATGAAAAACTGTTTTTT
NA | NA | TRBJ1-2 | TRBV25-1 | CASVGANYGYTF | TGTGCCAGCGTCGGAGCTAACTATGGCTACACCTTC
NA | NA | TRBJ1-6 | TRBV15 | CATSRGGTSNSPLHF | TGTGCCACCAGCAGAGGCGGGACGTCTAATTCACCCCTCCACTTT
NA | NA | TRBJ2-7 | TRBV6-5 | CASRGEEQYF | TGTGCCAGCAGAGGGGAAGAGCAGTACTTC
NA | NA | TRBJ1-1 | TRBV2 | CASKETKTAFF | TGTGCCAGCAAAGAGACAAAAACGGCTTTCTTT
TRBD1 | NA | TRBJ1-2 | TRBV5-1 | CASSLRDRGRAGYTF | TGCGCCAGCAGCTTGAGGGACAGGGGGCGGGCTGGCTACACCTTC
NA | NA | TRBJ1-4 | TRBV12-3/TRBV12-4 | CASSLGPEKLFF | TGTGCCAGCAGTTTGGGGCCGGAAAAACTGTTTTTT
NA | NA | TRBJ1-1 | TRBV4-2 | CASSQDLVGARNTEAFF | TGTGCCAGCAGCCAAGATCTGGTGGGGGCCAGGAACACTGAAGCTTTCTTT
NA | NA | TRBJ2-5 | TRBV7-6 | CASSLAPGIQETQYF | TGTGCCAGCAGCTTAGCGCCGGGGATTCAAGAGACCCAGTACTTC
NA | NA | TRBJ1-1 | TRBV3-1/TRBV3-2 | CASSRTRQGWNTEAFF | TGTGCCAGCAGTCGGACGAGGCAGGGGTGGAACACTGAAGCTTTCTTT
TRBD1 | few | TRBJ1-5 | TRBV19 | CASSIPPTGNRPQHF | TGTGCCAGTAGTATTCCGCCGACAGGGAATCGGCCCCAGCATTTT
NA | few | TRBJ1-1 | TRBV12-3/TRBV12-4 | CASSFEGGDLAFF | TGTGCCAGCAGTTTTGAAGGGGGGGACTTAGCTTTCTTT
NA | few | TRBJ1-1 | TRBV11-1 | CASSPDRTEAFF | TGTGCCAGCAGCCCCGACAGAACTGAAGCTTTCTTT
NA | NA | TRBJ1-2 | TRBV2 | CASSGKNNYGYTF | TGTGCCAGCTCGGGGAAGAACAACTATGGCTACACCTTC
NA | NA | TRBJ1-1 | TRBV3-1/TRBV3-2 | CASSQGGRRAFF | TGTGCCAGCAGCCAAGGGGGGCGGCGAGCTTTCTTT
TRBD1 | NA | TRBJ2-4 | TRBV14 | CASSQDRGNIQYF | TGTGCCAGCAGCCAGGACAGGGGAAACATTCAGTACTTC
NA | NA | TRBJ1-1 | TRBV4-1 | CASSQTGTMGNTEAFF | TGCGCCAGCAGCCAAACAGGGACCATGGGGAACACTGAAGCTTTCTTT
TRBD1 | NA | TRBJ2-5 | TRBV5-8 | CAVPGQGLSETQYF | TGTGCCGTACCGGGACAGGGGTTATCAGAGACCCAGTACTTC
TRBD2 | NA | TRBJ2-3 | TRBV14 | CASSPWTSGTPGSSTDTQYF | TGTGCCAGCAGCCCCTGGACTAGCGGGACACCCGGATCTAGCACAGATACGCAGTATTTT
TRBD1 | NA | TRBJ1-5 | TRBV19 | CASSPNRGLGNQPQHF | TGTGCCAGTAGCCCCAACAGGGGATTAGGGAATCAGCCCCAGCATTTT
NA | few | TRBJ1-1 | TRBV28 | CASSLGYRGSQMNTEAFF | TGTGCCAGCAGTTTAGGGTATAGGGGGAGTCAAATGAACACTGAAGCTTTCTTT
NA | NA | TRBJ1-6 | TRBV6-5 | CASRGGSSYNSPLHF | TGTGCCAGCAGGGGAGGGAGCTCCTATAATTCACCCCTCCACTTT
NA | NA | TRBJ1-2 | TRBV12-3/TRBV12-4 | CASSFGTWGYTF | TGTGCCAGCAGTTTTGGGACTTGGGGCTACACCTTC
NA | NA | TRBJ1-4 | TRBV18 | CASSPVAGERGEKLFF | TGTGCCAGCTCCCCCGTAGCGGGGGAAAGAGGAGAAAAACTGTTTTTT
NA | NA | TRBJ1-5 | TRBV12-3/TRBV12-4 | CASSPFEGQPQHF | TGTGCCAGCAGTCCCTTCGAGGGCCAGCCCCAGCATTTT